The next 29 T cell receptor beta chains were all read from a single sample in a study of response to subunit inactivated influenza vaccine. TCRdb used MiXCR to reprocess the RT-PCR reads, holding one entry per CDR3 protein. Of fewer than 650,000 distinct CDR3 sequences in the sample, 13% are singletons; the top ten hold around 13%. Sequences were derived from PBMCs from blood, sampled 45 days after vaccination. The source is a man aged 45 to 65 who received an inactivated influenza vaccine.

This clonotype was found many times. This sequence joins TRBV7-9 and TRBJ1-1; no firm D call. Between the trimmed V and J ends, which lost 1 base and 11 bases, there was a span of 17 bases. In germline, CDR1 is SEHNR, CDR2 FQNEAQ (reference sequence). This CDR3 spans 14 amino acids. This chain's CDR3 is CASSLDFGGQEAFF. The CDR3 coding sequence is TGTGCCAGCAGCTTAGATTTCGGCGGGCAGGAGGCTTTCTTT.

This chain connects TRBV7-9 to TRBJ1-4; 9 bases match TRBD1. The CDR3 is 14 amino acids. V gave up 5 bases and J gave up 9 bases; unmatched junction bases: 7. The germline V gene encodes CDR1 SEHNR and CDR2 FQNEAQ (reference sequence). CDR3 sequence (DNA): TGTGCCAGCAGCACCGGGACAGGGTCCCAAAAACTGTTTTTT. Translation: CASSTGTGSQKLFF.

The gene calls are TRBV18 and TRBJ1-4; 7 positions match TRBD1. Germline trimming cut 6 bases from V and 3 bases from J; bases unmatched to any gene: 13. CDR3 length equals 17 residues. Germline CDR1 and CDR2: KGHSH and LQKENI. CDR3 DNA: TGTGCCAGCTCCCGACAGGGAGACCAAAGAGCTAATGAAAAACTGTTTTTT. Its translation is CASSRQGDQRANEKLFF. The whole variable domain, remainder taken from reference TRBV18 and TRBJ1-4, is NAGVMQNPRHLVRRRGQEARLRCSPMKGHSHVYWYRQLPEEGLKFMVYLQKENIIDESGMPKERFSAEFPKEGPSILRIQQVVRGDSAAYFCASSRQGDQRANEKLFFGSGTQLSVL.

The rearrangement uses TRBV10-3 and TRBJ2-2; D is perhaps TRBD2 (7 bases). The CDR3 is made up of 14 amino acids. The V gene's germline CDR1 is ENHRY and CDR2 SYGVKD. V was shortened by 10 bases and J by 4 bases, with 16 bases between the two germline ends. The CDR3 DNA reads as TGTGCCAGTTCGGGGGGCCGGGTCACCGGGGAGCTGTTTTTT. Protein sequence: CASSGGRVTGELFF.

Details on this clonotype: The missing conserved phenylalanine or tryptophan at the end of this CDR3 makes a read error likely. This chain connects TRBV30 to TRBJ1-3; D unclear. Deletions cut 5 bases from V and 4 bases from J, with 6 bases between. This CDR3 comprises 11 residues. The germline V gene encodes CDR1 GTSNPN and CDR2 SVGIG (reference sequence). CDR3 sequence reads: CAWGPGNTIYI. The DNA of the CDR3 is TGTGCCTGGGGGCCCGGAAACACCATATATATT.

This clonotype appeared a few times. J is TRBJ2-1 and V is TRBV10-3, with D perhaps matching TRBD1 or TRBD2 (6 bases each). CDR3 length: 15 amino acids. Germline assignment: CDR1 ENHRY and CDR2 SYGVKD. V lost 10 bases to trimming and J lost 6 bases, with 22 bases between them. Written as DNA, the CDR3 is TGTGCCACCTCGGCCCGGGGGCAGGGCTTCAATGAGCAGTTCTTC. Its protein is CATSARGQGFNEQFF.

The chain combines TRBV25-1 with TRBJ1-2; D is possibly TRBD1 (6 bases). Germline CDR1 reads MGHDK; CDR2 reads SYGVNS. The CDR3 is 15 residues long. Between the trimmed V and J ends, which lost 4 bases and 2 bases, there was a span of 14 bases. The CDR3 spells CASSAGQQGNYGYTF. In DNA form, the CDR3 reads TGTGCCAGCAGTGCGGGCCAGCAGGGGAACTATGGCTACACCTTC.

This clonotype appeared a few times. This chain joins TRBV6-5 and TRBJ2-7; D remains ambiguous. Germline V gives CDR1 MNHEY, CDR2 SVGAGI. The CDR3 length is 13 residues. V was trimmed by 2 bases and J by 2 bases, leaving 7 bases between them. Here the CDR3 reads CASSYHSAYEQYF. The CDR3 nucleotides read TGTGCCAGCAGTTACCATTCTGCCTACGAGCAGTACTTC.

V gene TRBV18 combines with J gene TRBJ2-4; D is undetermined. The CDR3 has 13 residues. Trimming took 4 bases from V and 3 from J, leaving 7 bases between them. Germline-derived CDR1 and CDR2 are KGHSH and LQKENI. In DNA, the CDR3 is TGTGCCAGCTCACGAGGAAACAAAAACATTCAGTACTTC. The encoded protein is CASSRGNKNIQYF. Supplemented by reference TRBV18 and TRBJ2-4, the full variable domain reads NAGVMQNPRHLVRRRGQEARLRCSPMKGHSHVYWYRQLPEEGLKFMVYLQKENIIDESGMPKERFSAEFPKEGPSILRIQQVVRGDSAAYFCASSRGNKNIQYFGAGTRLSVL.

This clonotype was seen once. The rearrangement uses TRBV11-2 and TRBJ2-3, with a tentative D call TRBD1 (5 bases). The CDR3 totals 15 residues. V was pared by 3 bases and J by 1 base, with 11 bases between. The V gene's germline CDR1 is SGHAT and CDR2 FQNNGV. CDR3 amino acids: CASSFQVRGTDTQYF. CDR3 bases: TGTGCCAGCAGCTTCCAAGTCAGGGGCACAGATACGCAGTATTTT.

This rearrangement joins TRBV7-3 to TRBJ2-7, with D perhaps TRBD1 or TRBD2 (5 bases each). This CDR3 has 15 residues. Trimming removed 2 bases at V and 4 bases at J, with 15 bases between. Germline values: CDR1 SGHTA, CDR2 FQGTGA. CDR3 sequence (DNA): TGTGCCAGCAGCTTACGGGACGGCTGGAATTACGAGCAGTACTTC. It codes for CASSLRDGWNYEQYF. The full variable domain, rest sourced from reference TRBV7-3 and TRBJ2-7, is GAGVSQTPSNKVTEKGKYVELRCDPISGHTALYWYRQSLGQGPEFLIYFQGTGAADDSGLPNDRFFAVRPEGSVSTLKIQRTERGDSAVYLCASSLRDGWNYEQYFGPGTRLTVT.

This clonotype was observed a few times. This chain links TRBV27 with TRBJ2-1; 8 positions match TRBD2. CDR3 length: 17 residues. The ends lost 6 bases at V and 6 bases at J; junction bases unmatched: 16. CDR1 is MNHEY, CDR2 SMNVEV, per germline (reference sequence). The CDR3: CASRLVAGLGRSNEQFF. As DNA, the CDR3 is TGTGCCAGCAGGCTCGTTGCGGGACTAGGGAGGAGCAATGAGCAGTTCTTC.

A few counts support this clonotype. The J gene is TRBJ2-7, the V gene TRBV3-1, with TRBD1 matching 10 bases. V shed 3 bases and J 1 base; nucleotides not matched to a gene: 6. Per the germline V gene, CDR1 is LGHDT and CDR2 is YNNKEL (reference sequence). This CDR3 region has 16 residues. CDR3 sequence (DNA): TGTGCCAGCAGCCAGTTACGGACAGGGGGATCCTACGAGCAGTACTTC. Its translation: CASSQLRTGGSYEQYF.

The CDR3 is CASSTYRGRETQYF. As DNA, the CDR3 is TGTGCCAGCAGCACTTACAGGGGACGAGAGACCCAGTACTTC. This chain uses TRBV7-6 with TRBJ2-5; 7 nucleotides line up with TRBD1. CDR3 length equals 14 residues. Germline CDR1 SGHVS, CDR2 FNYEAQ. Trimming took 5 bases from V and 4 from J; bases not matched to a gene: 7.

CDR3 in DNA: TGCAGCGTCGAGAAGACAGGGGATCGCGCAGATACGCAGTATTTT. This codes for CSVEKTGDRADTQYF. V gene TRBV29-1 combines with J gene TRBJ2-3; TRBD1 matches 8 bases. Germline V gives CDR1 SQVTM, CDR2 ANQGSEA. V lost 6 bases and J lost 4; bases outside the gene matches: 12. CDR3 length: 15 residues.

This clonotype was seen at least ten times. The CDR3 reads CASSQEAGGQASNTEAFF. The CDR3 bases are TGCGCCAGCAGCCAAGAGGCTGGGGGACAGGCCTCAAACACTGAAGCTTTCTTT. This rearrangement joins TRBV4-3 to TRBJ1-1, with 8 positions matching TRBD1. V trimming: 0 bases; J trimming: 2 bases; junction bases outside the gene matches: 11. CDR3 length equals 18 residues. Looked up from germline, CDR1 is LGHNA and CDR2 is YSLEER.

In DNA, the CDR3 is TGTGCCAGCAGCCAAGATAAGGCGTACTCCTACAATGAGCAGTTCTTC. Translation: CASSQDKAYSYNEQFF. The chain recombines TRBV3-1 with TRBJ2-1, with no clear D. V was trimmed by 0 bases and J by 0 bases, leaving 9 bases between them. The CDR3 spans 16 residues. CDR1 and CDR2 from the germline V gene are LGHDT and YNNKEL (reference sequence).

The chain combines TRBV7-2 with TRBJ2-1; 8 bases map to TRBD2. The germline V gene has CDR1 SGHTA and CDR2 FQGNSA. Germline trimming cut 0 bases from V and 3 bases from J; bases unmatched to any gene: 1. This CDR3 has 15 residues. The CDR3 protein is CASSLASGIYNEQFF. The DNA for the CDR3 is TGTGCCAGCAGCTTAGCTAGCGGGATCTACAATGAGCAGTTCTTC.

The sample holds a few counts of this clonotype. The chain joins TRBV7-2 to TRBJ1-5, with D possibly being TRBD1 (5 bases). The ends were cut back, 4 bases at V and 6 bases at J, with 13 bases in the middle. This CDR3 comprises 14 residues. CDR1 is SGHTA and CDR2 is FQGNSA in the germline V gene. CDR3 residues: CASSSNPGFQPQHF. CDR3 coding DNA: TGTGCCAGCAGCTCCAACCCAGGGTTTCAGCCCCAGCATTTT.

This clonotype was recorded at least ten times. The genes are TRBV7-9 and TRBJ2-1; D is undetermined. V lost 2 bases to trimming and J lost 1 base, with 12 bases between them. This CDR3 region has 16 residues. The germline CDR1 and CDR2 sequences are SEHNR and FQNEAQ (reference sequence). CDR3 DNA sequence: TGTGCCAGCAGCTTATTCGGTCATGTATCCTACAATGAGCAGTTCTTC. This gives the protein CASSLFGHVSYNEQFF.

J is TRBJ1-4 and V is TRBV4-2; no definite D call. The CDR3 contains 15 residues. Germline V gene data show CDR1 as LGHNA and CDR2 as YNFKEQ. Trimming removed 2 bases at V and 0 bases at J, with 7 bases between. The CDR3 protein is CASSQPRATNEKLFF. The CDR3 coding sequence is TGTGCCAGCAGCCAACCACGAGCAACTAATGAAAAACTGTTTTTT.

In its sample, this clonotype was seen a few times. The J gene is TRBJ2-2, the V gene TRBV7-2; the match to TRBD2 covers 9 bases. The germline CDR1 and CDR2 sequences are SGHTA and FQGNSA. Trimming cost V 5 bases and J 7 bases; bases outside gene matches: 5. There are 14 residues in the CDR3. The CDR3 sequence is CASSTRGGHGELFF. CDR3 sequence (DNA): TGTGCCAGCAGCACGCGGGGGGGACACGGGGAGCTGTTTTTT.

The chain employs TRBV6-2 or TRBV6-3 and TRBJ2-5; TRBD2 matches 7 bases. Germline-derived CDR1 and CDR2 are MNHEY and SVGEGT. The CDR3 covers 14 residues. Unmatched junction bases numbered 7, after V lost 8 bases and J lost 1 base. The CDR3 region is CASRIWTSQETQYF. CDR3 nucleotides: TGTGCCAGCCGGATCTGGACTAGCCAAGAGACCCAGTACTTC.

There are a few counts of this clonotype. One end of the junction is discordant with germline, which a read error may explain. This chain connects TRBV12-3 or TRBV12-4 to TRBJ2-3; D ambiguous. The CDR3 length is 11 residues. CDR3 amino acids: CASRSTLGLHF. As DNA, the CDR3 is TGTGCCAGCAGATCGACCCTGGGATTGCATTTT.

J is TRBJ1-1 and V is TRBV20-1, with TRBD1 matching over 8 bases. The CDR3 runs to 18 residues. Germline CDR1 reads DFQATT; CDR2 reads SNEGSKA (reference sequence). Losses at the gene ends were 0 bases for V and 7 bases for J; bases not matched to a gene: 19. CDR3 residues: CSARDIRKGRGLRSEAFF. The CDR3 bases are TGCAGTGCTAGAGATATTAGGAAAGGCAGGGGGCTAAGGAGTGAAGCTTTCTTT.

This clonotype was picked up many times. The chain links TRBV12-3 or TRBV12-4 to TRBJ2-1; 8 positions agree with TRBD2. J gave up 5 bases and V 7 bases, and 10 bases lay outside the gene matches. CDR3 size: 15 residues. The CDR3 nucleotides read TGTGCCAGCAATTTTAGAGCGGGAGCCAACAATGAGCAGTTCTTC. Translation: CASNFRAGANNEQFF.

This clonotype turned up a few times. CDR3 amino acids: CATSTGTGSYNEQFF. The CDR3 bases are TGTGCCACCAGCACCGGGACAGGATCCTACAATGAGCAGTTCTTC. This chain joins TRBV15 and TRBJ2-1, with 8 bases identical to TRBD1. The V gene's germline CDR1 is LNHNV and CDR2 YYDKDF (reference sequence). The J segment lost 1 base and the V segment lost 4 bases, leaving 3 bases of the junction unmatched. This CDR3 comprises 15 residues. Supplemented by reference TRBV15 and TRBJ2-1, the full variable domain reads DAMVIQNPRYQVTQFGKPVTLSCSQTLNHNVMYWYQQKSSQAPKLLFHYYDKDFNNEADTPDNFQSRRPNTSFCFLDIRSPGLGDTAMYLCATSTGTGSYNEQFFGPGTRLTVL.

This clonotype has just a few counts. This chain links TRBV9 with TRBJ1-1; TRBD1 is a possible D gene (5 bases). The CDR3 has 15 amino acids. CDR1 and CDR2 (germline): SGDLS, YYNGEE. The V and J ends lost 1 base and 0 bases respectively, with 10 bases between them. The CDR3 nucleotides are TGTGCCAGCAGCGTAAGCCCGACAGTGAACACTGAAGCTTTCTTT. Translation: CASSVSPTVNTEAFF.

This clonotype was observed a handful of times. The J gene is TRBJ2-7, the V gene TRBV11-2, with 10 bases aligning to TRBD2. Germline V gene sequence: CDR1 SGHAT, CDR2 FQNNGV. The CDR3 is made up of 19 amino acids. J was trimmed by 2 bases and V by 2 bases; bases with no gene match: 15. DNA of the CDR3: TGTGCCAGCAGCTTAAGTGGGGTCCTAGCGGGAGTTGAGACCTACGAGCAGTACTTC. This translates into CASSLSGVLAGVETYEQYF.